These T cell receptor beta chains were read from a single sample in a study of beta chain features in type 1 diabetes. TCRdb's copy holds only in-frame clones and misses some; the assay was immunoSEQ multiplex PCR. The sample has a few hundred thousand clones; approximately 10% are singletons. The sample comprised naive CD4+ T cells from blood. The source of these receptors is a young man with type 1 diabetes. CDR3s include the opening cysteine and the closing phenylalanine or tryptophan. The D gene is left open where the match is weak. The listing skips clone size in some rows; elsewhere it reads once, few, many or a size class.

d_gene: -; abundance: -; v_gene: TRBV9; j_gene: TRBJ1-2; CDR3nt: TGTGCCAGCAGCGGCTATAAGGGGCTGGGCTACACCTTC; CDR3aa: CASSGYKGLGYTF
d_gene: -; abundance: few; v_gene: TRBV2; j_gene: TRBJ2-7; CDR3nt: TGTGCCAGCAGTTCGGGAATAGCCCAGCAGTACTTC; CDR3aa: CASSSGIAQQYF
d_gene: -; abundance: few; v_gene: TRBV28; j_gene: TRBJ2-1; CDR3nt: TGTGCCAGCAGGGGGGCTTCCTACAATGAGCAGTTCTTC; CDR3aa: CASRGASYNEQFF
d_gene: TRBD2; abundance: -; v_gene: TRBV6-6; j_gene: TRBJ2-3; CDR3nt: TGTGCCAGCAGATTCAGGCGGGGGGCCACAGATACGCAGTATTTT; CDR3aa: CASRFRRGATDTQYF
d_gene: TRBD1; abundance: -; v_gene: TRBV18; j_gene: TRBJ1-5; CDR3nt: TGTGCCAGCTCACCACCGGGGCGACAGGGGTCCGGGCAGCCCCAGCATTTT; CDR3aa: CASSPPGRQGSGQPQHF
d_gene: -; abundance: -; v_gene: TRBV14; j_gene: TRBJ1-6; CDR3nt: TGTGCCAGCAGGGCCTCTGGGGGACTTACTTCACCCCTCCACTTT; CDR3aa: CASRASGGLTSPLHF
d_gene: -; abundance: few; v_gene: TRBV5-1; j_gene: TRBJ1-1; CDR3nt: TGCGCCAGCAGCCTGTCCACCGGGAACACTGAAGCTTTCTTT; CDR3aa: CASSLSTGNTEAFF
d_gene: -; abundance: -; v_gene: TRBV30; j_gene: TRBJ1-2; CDR3nt: TGTGCCTGGGTCCCCTCAGCTAACTATGGCTACACCTTC; CDR3aa: CAWVPSANYGYTF
d_gene: TRBD2; abundance: -; v_gene: TRBV28; j_gene: TRBJ2-7; CDR3nt: TGTGCCAGCAGTGGAGGACTAGCGGGTGCCCCCTACGAGCAGTACTTC; CDR3aa: CASSGGLAGAPYEQYF
d_gene: -; abundance: few; v_gene: TRBV4-1; j_gene: TRBJ1-2; CDR3nt: TGCGCCAGCAGGGCCGGAGCTAACTATGGCTACACCTTC; CDR3aa: CASRAGANYGYTF